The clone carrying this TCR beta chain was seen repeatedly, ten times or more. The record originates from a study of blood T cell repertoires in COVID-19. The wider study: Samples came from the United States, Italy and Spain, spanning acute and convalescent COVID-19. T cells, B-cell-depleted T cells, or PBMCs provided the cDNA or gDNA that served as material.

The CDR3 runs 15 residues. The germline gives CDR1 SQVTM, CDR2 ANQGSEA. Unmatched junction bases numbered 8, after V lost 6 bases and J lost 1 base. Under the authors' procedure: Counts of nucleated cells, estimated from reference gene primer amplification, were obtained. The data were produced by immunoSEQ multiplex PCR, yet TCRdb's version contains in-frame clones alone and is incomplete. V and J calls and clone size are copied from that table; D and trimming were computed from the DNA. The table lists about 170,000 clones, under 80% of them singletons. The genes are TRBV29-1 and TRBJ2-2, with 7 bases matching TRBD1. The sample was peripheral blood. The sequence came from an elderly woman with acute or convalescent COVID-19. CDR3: CSVRSGTENTGELFF. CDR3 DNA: TGCAGCGTGCGTTCCGGGACAGAGAACACCGGGGAGCTGTTTTTT.